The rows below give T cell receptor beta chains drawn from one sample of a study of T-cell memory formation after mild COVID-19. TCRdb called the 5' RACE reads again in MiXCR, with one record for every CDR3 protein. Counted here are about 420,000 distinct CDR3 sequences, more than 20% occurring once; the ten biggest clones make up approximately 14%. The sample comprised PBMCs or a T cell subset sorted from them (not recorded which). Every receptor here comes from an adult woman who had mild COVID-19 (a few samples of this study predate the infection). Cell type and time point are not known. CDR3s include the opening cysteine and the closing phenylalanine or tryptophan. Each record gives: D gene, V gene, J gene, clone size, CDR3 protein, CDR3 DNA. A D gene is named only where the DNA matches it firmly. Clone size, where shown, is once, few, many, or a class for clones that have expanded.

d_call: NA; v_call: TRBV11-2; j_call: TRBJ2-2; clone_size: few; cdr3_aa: CASRAISNTGELFF; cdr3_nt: TGTGCCAGCAGGGCGATCTCGAACACCGGGGAGCTGTTTTTT
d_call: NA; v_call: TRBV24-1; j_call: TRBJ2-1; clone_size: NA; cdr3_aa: CATSIGTSGYNEQFF; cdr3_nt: TGTGCCACCAGTATCGGGACTTCGGGGTACAATGAGCAGTTCTTC
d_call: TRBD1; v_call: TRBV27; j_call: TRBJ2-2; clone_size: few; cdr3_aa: CASSSDRGSSTGELFF; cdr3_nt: TGTGCCAGCAGTTCCGACAGGGGCTCCAGCACCGGGGAGCTGTTTTTT
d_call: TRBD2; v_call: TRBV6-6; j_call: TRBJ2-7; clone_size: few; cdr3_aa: CASSYSGGGTYEQYF; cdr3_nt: TGTGCCAGCAGTTACTCCGGGGGGGGAACCTACGAGCAGTACTTC
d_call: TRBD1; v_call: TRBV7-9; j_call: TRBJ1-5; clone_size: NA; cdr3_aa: CASSPQGVGNQPQHF; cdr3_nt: TGTGCCAGCAGCCCTCAGGGGGTGGGAAATCAGCCCCAGCATTTT
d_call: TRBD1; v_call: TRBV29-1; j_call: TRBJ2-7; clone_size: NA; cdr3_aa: CSVIHGQGPFNEQYF; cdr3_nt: TGCAGCGTTATTCACGGACAGGGCCCTTTTAACGAGCAGTACTTC
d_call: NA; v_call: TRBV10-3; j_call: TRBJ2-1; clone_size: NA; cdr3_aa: CAISGTEEQFF; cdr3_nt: TGTGCCATCAGTGGGACCGAGGAGCAGTTCTTC
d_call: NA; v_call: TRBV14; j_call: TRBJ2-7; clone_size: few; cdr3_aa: CASSQVQAGEQYF; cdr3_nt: TGTGCCAGCAGCCAAGTACAGGCCGGCGAGCAGTACTTC
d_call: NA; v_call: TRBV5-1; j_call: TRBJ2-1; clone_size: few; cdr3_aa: CASSFPGANHIEQFF; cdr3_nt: TGCGCCAGCAGCTTTCCCGGGGCCAACCACATTGAGCAGTTCTTC
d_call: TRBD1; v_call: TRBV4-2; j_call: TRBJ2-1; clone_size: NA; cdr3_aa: CASSQEVRGNEQFF; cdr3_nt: TGTGCCAGCAGCCAAGAAGTCAGGGGGAATGAGCAGTTCTTC
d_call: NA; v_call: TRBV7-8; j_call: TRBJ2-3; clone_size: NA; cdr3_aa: CASSPRFTSDKGPDTQYF; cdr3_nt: TGTGCCAGCAGCCCCCGCTTTACGTCGGACAAGGGCCCAGATACGCAGTATTTT
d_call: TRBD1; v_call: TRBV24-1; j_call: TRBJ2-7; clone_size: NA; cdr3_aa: CATSDSTGQSSYEQYF; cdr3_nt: TGTGCCACCAGTGATTCCACGGGACAGTCGTCCTACGAGCAGTACTTC
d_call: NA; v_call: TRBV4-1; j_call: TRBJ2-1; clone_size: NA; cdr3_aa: CASSQDKTGISYNEQFF; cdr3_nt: TGCGCCAGCAGCCAAGACAAAACAGGGATCTCCTACAATGAGCAGTTCTTC
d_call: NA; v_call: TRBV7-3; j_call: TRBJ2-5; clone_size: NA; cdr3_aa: CASSLSGPAETQYF; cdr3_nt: TGTGCCAGCAGCTTAAGCGGTCCAGCGGAGACCCAGTACTTC
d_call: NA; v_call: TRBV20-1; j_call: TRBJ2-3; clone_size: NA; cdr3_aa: CSAGPWGIRSDTQYF; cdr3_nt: TGCAGTGCTGGCCCCTGGGGCATTCGGTCAGATACGCAGTATTTT
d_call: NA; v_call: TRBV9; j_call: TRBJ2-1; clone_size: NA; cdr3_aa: CASSVGSRGDEQFF; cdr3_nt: TGTGCCAGCAGCGTAGGCTCGAGGGGCGATGAGCAGTTCTTC
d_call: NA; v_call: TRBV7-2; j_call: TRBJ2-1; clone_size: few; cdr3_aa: CASSLDAPRDEQFF; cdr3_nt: TGTGCCAGCAGCTTAGATGCCCCGCGGGATGAGCAGTTCTTC
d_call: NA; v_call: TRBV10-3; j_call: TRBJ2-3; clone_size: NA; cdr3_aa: CAIRTTATDTQYF; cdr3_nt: TGTGCCATCCGAACAACCGCCACAGATACGCAGTATTTT
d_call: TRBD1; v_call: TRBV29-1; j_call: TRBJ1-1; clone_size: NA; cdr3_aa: CSAGDRGGSPEAFF; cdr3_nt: TGCAGCGCCGGCGACAGGGGTGGGAGCCCTGAAGCTTTCTTT
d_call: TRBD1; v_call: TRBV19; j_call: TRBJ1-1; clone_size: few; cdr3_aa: CASSLGQGILTEAFF; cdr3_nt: TGTGCCAGTAGCCTCGGACAGGGGATTTTGACTGAAGCTTTCTTT
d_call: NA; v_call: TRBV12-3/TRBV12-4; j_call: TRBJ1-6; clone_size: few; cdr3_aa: CASRRDSPLHF; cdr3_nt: TGTGCCAGCAGGAGGGATTCACCCCTCCACTTT
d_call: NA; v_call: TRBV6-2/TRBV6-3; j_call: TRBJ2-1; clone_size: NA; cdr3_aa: CASNLGREQFF; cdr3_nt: TGTGCCAGCAACCTGGGACGTGAGCAGTTCTTC
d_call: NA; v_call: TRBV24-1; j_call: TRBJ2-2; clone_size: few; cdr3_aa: CATEGDGFYTGELFF; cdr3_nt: TGTGCCACCGAAGGGGACGGGTTCTACACCGGGGAGCTGTTTTTT
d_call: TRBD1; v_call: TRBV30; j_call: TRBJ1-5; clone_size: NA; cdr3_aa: CAWSRGGRGQPQHF; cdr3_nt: TGTGCCTGGAGTCGAGGGGGCCGGGGTCAGCCCCAGCATTTT
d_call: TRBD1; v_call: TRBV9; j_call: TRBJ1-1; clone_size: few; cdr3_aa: CASRGGTANTEAFF; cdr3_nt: TGTGCCAGCAGAGGAGGGACAGCGAACACTGAAGCTTTCTTT
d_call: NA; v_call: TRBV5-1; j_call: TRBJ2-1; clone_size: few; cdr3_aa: CASSNQGSAYNEQFF; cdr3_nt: TGCGCCAGCAGCAACCAGGGTTCAGCCTACAATGAGCAGTTCTTC